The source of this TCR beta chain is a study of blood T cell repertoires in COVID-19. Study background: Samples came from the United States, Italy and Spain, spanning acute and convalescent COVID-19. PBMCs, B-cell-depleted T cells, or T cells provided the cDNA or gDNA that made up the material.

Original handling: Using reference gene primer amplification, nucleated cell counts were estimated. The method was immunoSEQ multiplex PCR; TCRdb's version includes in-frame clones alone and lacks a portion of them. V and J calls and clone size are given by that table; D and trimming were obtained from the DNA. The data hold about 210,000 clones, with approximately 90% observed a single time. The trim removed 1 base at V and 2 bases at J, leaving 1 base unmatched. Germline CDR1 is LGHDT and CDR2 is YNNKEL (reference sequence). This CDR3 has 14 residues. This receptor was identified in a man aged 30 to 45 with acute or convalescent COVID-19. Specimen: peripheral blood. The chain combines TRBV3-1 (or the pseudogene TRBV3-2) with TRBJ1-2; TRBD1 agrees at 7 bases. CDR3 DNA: TGTGCCAGCAGCCAAGGGGACAGAAACTATGGCTACACCTTC. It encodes CASSQGDRNYGYTF.